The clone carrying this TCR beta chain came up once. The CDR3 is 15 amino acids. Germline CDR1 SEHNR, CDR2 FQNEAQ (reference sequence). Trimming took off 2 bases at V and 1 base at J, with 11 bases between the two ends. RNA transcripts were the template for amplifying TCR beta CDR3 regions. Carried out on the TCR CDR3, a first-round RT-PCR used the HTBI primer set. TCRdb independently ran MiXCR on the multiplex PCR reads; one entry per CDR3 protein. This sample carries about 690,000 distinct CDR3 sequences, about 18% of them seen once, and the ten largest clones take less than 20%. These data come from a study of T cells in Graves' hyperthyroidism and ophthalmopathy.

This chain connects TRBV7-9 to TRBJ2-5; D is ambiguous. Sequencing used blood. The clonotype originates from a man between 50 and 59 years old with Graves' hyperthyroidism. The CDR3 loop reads CASSLTQTAQETQYF. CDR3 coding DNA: TGTGCCAGCAGCTTAACCCAGACCGCCCAAGAGACCCAGTACTTC.